The 32 T cell receptor beta chains reported below all come from one sample, sequenced in a study of T cell repertoires in cytomegalovirus infection. TCRdb called the reads again in MiXCR, with one record for every CDR3 protein. Of approximately 240,000 distinct CDR3 sequences detected, about 12% appear once; the ten largest clones hold approximately 1.8%. Specimen: PBMCs. The receptors shown here come from a human donor in good health (CMV status not recorded). Some clones in this sample may be carry-over from other donors' samples.

In this sample, this clonotype turned up many times. This chain links TRBV7-2 with TRBJ2-5; 7 bases line up with TRBD2. Per the germline V gene, CDR1 is SGHTA and CDR2 is FQGNSA. The V and J ends lost 5 bases and 4 bases, in that order; junction bases with no gene match: 10. This CDR3 is built from 15 residues. This CDR3 reads CASSPQAGVGETQYF. DNA of the CDR3: TGTGCCAGCAGCCCCCAGGCGGGAGTAGGAGAGACCCAGTACTTC.

V usage is TRBV28 and J usage is TRBJ1-2; D is undetermined. V was trimmed by 6 bases and J by 6 bases, leaving 11 bases between them. Germline lookup yields CDR1 MDHEN and CDR2 SYDVKM. This CDR3 is 12 amino acids long. CDR3: CASSSLFDGYTF. The CDR3 DNA is TGTGCCAGCAGCTCCCTTTTCGATGGCTACACCTTC.

This clonotype was picked up a small number of times. The chain uses TRBV18 and TRBJ2-7; TRBD1 aligns across 7 bases. This CDR3 region has 14 residues. The germline gives CDR1 KGHSH, CDR2 LQKENI. V shed 1 base and J 7 bases; nucleotides not matched to a gene: 7. CDR3 bases: TGTGCCAGCTCACCACTTGACAGGGCGGTAGAGCAGTACTTC. Encoded protein: CASSPLDRAVEQYF.

This clonotype has more than one count but fewer than ten. The chain has TRBV7-4 and TRBJ2-1, with D perhaps TRBD2 (6 bases). CDR1 SGHVT and CDR2 SQSDAQ come from the germline V gene. The CDR3 is 16 residues long. V lost 4 bases, J lost 4 bases, and 17 bases lay in between. The CDR3 DNA reads as TGTGCCAGCAGCTCGTCGGGAGCGGGCAAATACAATGAGCAGTTCTTC. Its translation: CASSSSGAGKYNEQFF.

This clonotype was found many times. The V gene is TRBV28, the J gene TRBJ1-1; a weak D match, TRBD1 (5 bases). V was pared by 6 bases and J by 1 base, with 9 bases between. The germline CDR1 and CDR2 sequences are MDHEN and SYDVKM. This CDR3 has 13 amino acids. The CDR3 coding sequence is TGTGCCAGCAGCAAAGACAGGAACACTGAAGCTTTCTTT. Amino acids: CASSKDRNTEAFF.

This clonotype was detected many times. V gene TRBV19 combines with J gene TRBJ2-3, with D perhaps TRBD2 (5 bases). CDR3 length: 16 residues. Germline V gives CDR1 LNHDA, CDR2 SQIVND (reference sequence). Trimming shortened V by 5 bases and J by 2 bases, and 17 bases separated the two germline ends. The DNA of the CDR3 is TGTGCCAGTAGTCCCGTGGGGTTCGGGAACACAGATACGCAGTATTTT. It yields the protein CASSPVGFGNTDTQYF.

This clonotype came up a few times. The V gene is TRBV19, the J gene TRBJ2-5, with D hard to call. CDR3 length equals 15 residues. V shed 3 bases and J shed 4 bases, with 15 bases lying between them. Germline-derived CDR1 and CDR2 are LNHDA and SQIVND (reference sequence). The CDR3 reads CASSILSSTGETQYF. The CDR3 DNA follows: TGTGCCAGTAGTATCCTGTCGTCCACCGGAGAGACCCAGTACTTC.

This clonotype was counted ten times or more. This rearrangement joins TRBV7-2 to TRBJ2-1; D remains unclear. The CDR3 contains 11 residues. V was cut by 6 bases and J by 6 bases, with 6 bases left in between. CDR1 SGHTA and CDR2 FQGNSA come from the germline V gene. CDR3 protein: CASRRANEQFF. As DNA, the CDR3 is TGTGCCAGCAGGCGAGCCAATGAGCAGTTCTTC.

This rearrangement joins TRBV29-1 to TRBJ2-2; 7 bases fit TRBD1. Trimming cost V 7 bases and J 6 bases; bases outside gene matches: 8. This CDR3 is 13 amino acids long. CDR1 SQVTM and CDR2 ANQGSEA come from the germline V gene. CDR3 protein: CSAGDSSAGELFF. In DNA form, the CDR3 reads TGCAGCGCTGGGGACAGCTCGGCCGGGGAGCTGTTTTTT.

This rearrangement joins TRBV2 to TRBJ2-5; TRBD1 aligns across 7 bases. Per germline, CDR1 SNHLY and CDR2 FYNNEI. Trimming removed 8 bases from V and 9 bases from J; junction bases left unmatched: 12. The CDR3 is 13 residues long. CDR3 loop: CASSRDSLSPQYF. The CDR3 nucleotides are TGTGCCAGCTCCCGGGACAGTCTCTCTCCCCAGTACTTC.

V gene TRBV9 combines with J gene TRBJ2-7; D is undetermined. Germline V lookup: CDR1 SGDLS, CDR2 YYNGEE. Trimming took 0 bases from V and 0 from J, leaving 4 bases between them. CDR3 size: 13 residues. The CDR3, as DNA: TGTGCCAGCAGCGTAGACAACTCCTACGAGCAGTACTTC. It is translated as CASSVDNSYEQYF.

This clonotype has ten or more counts. V and J are TRBV10-3 and TRBJ2-1; D is possibly TRBD2 (5 bases). Germline CDR1 ENHRY, CDR2 SYGVKD. V was pared by 2 bases and J by 6 bases, with 11 bases between. The CDR3 length is 14 residues. The CDR3: CAISEGSAFNEQFF. The DNA for the CDR3 is TGTGCCATCAGTGAGGGGAGCGCGTTCAATGAGCAGTTCTTC.

The sample holds many counts of this clonotype. The V and J genes are TRBV7-2 and TRBJ1-2, with 7 bases fitting TRBD1. The CDR3 is 15 amino acids. Germline V lookup: CDR1 SGHTA, CDR2 FQGNSA. Trimming removed 5 bases from V and 5 bases from J; junction bases left unmatched: 11. The DNA of the CDR3 is TGTGCCAGCAGCCCGGACCCCGGGACAGCTTATGGCTACACCTTC. It encodes CASSPDPGTAYGYTF.

This clonotype was counted many times. The chain carries TRBV6-5 and TRBJ2-4, with 7 bases aligning to TRBD1. V gave up 4 bases and J gave up 9 bases; unmatched junction bases: 12. The germline gives CDR1 MNHEY, CDR2 SVGAGI. The CDR3 extends over 15 amino acids. Here the CDR3 DNA reads TGTGCCAGCAGTTTGGGCGACAGGGACAGTCGCATTCAGTACTTC. This sequence encodes CASSLGDRDSRIQYF.

The table lists this clonotype with a few counts. The gene calls are TRBV5-1 and TRBJ2-3; possible D gene TRBD1, 6 bases. CDR1 is SGHRS, CDR2 YFSETQ, per germline. This CDR3 comprises 15 residues. V gave up 3 bases and J gave up 3 bases, with 14 bases separating them. As DNA, the CDR3 is TGCGCCAGCAGCTACCCACAGGGAGAGACAGATACGCAGTATTTT. This gives the protein CASSYPQGETDTQYF.

This clonotype has at least ten counts. This rearrangement joins TRBV7-2 to TRBJ2-5; D may be TRBD1 or TRBD2 (6 bases each). The CDR3 is 15 amino acids. Germline loops: CDR1 SGHTA, CDR2 FQGNSA. V was clipped by 5 bases and J by 5 bases, with 18 bases between them. The CDR3 sequence is CASSPSLRGPETQYF. CDR3 nucleotides: TGTGCCAGCAGCCCATCATTACGGGGGCCGGAGACCCAGTACTTC.

There are many counts of this clonotype. The rearrangement uses TRBV6-2 or TRBV6-3 and TRBJ1-2; D gene uncertain. CDR1 and CDR2 (germline): MNHEY, SVGEGT. This CDR3 has 11 residues. V lost 6 bases and J lost 9, with 11 bases in between. Written as DNA, the CDR3 is TGTGCCAGCAGATACGAGGGAAGCTACACCTTC. As protein: CASRYEGSYTF.

On this clonotype: Being one base from a much bigger clone, this may be a read error. The J gene is TRBJ2-7, the V gene TRBV7-9, with D perhaps matching TRBD1 or TRBD2 (5 bases each). Germline V gene data show CDR1 as SEHNR and CDR2 as FQNEAQ (reference sequence). The ends were cut back, 5 bases at V and 5 bases at J, with 19 bases in the middle. The CDR3 is 15 residues long. The CDR3 spells CASSRLGTGGNEQYF. CDR3 in DNA: TGTGCCAGCAGCCGACTCGGGACGGGTGGCAACGAGCAGTACTTC.

There are a few counts of this clonotype. This chain joins TRBV19 and TRBJ1-1; D gene ambiguous. Germline loops: CDR1 LNHDA, CDR2 SQIVND (reference sequence). The CDR3 is 14 residues long. Trimming left V 7 bases short and J 2 bases short, with 14 bases between. This chain's CDR3 is CASNRKGGNTEAFF. CDR3 nucleotides: TGTGCCAGTAACCGAAAGGGAGGAAACACTGAAGCTTTCTTT. Full variable domain (outside the CDR3, taken from reference TRBV19 and TRBJ1-1): DGGITQSPKYLFRKEGQNVTLSCEQNLNHDAMYWYRQDPGQGLRLIYYSQIVNDFQKGDIAEGYSVSREKKESFPLTVTSAQKNPTAFYLCASNRKGGNTEAFFGQGTRLTVV.

This clonotype was counted only a few times. The chain recombines TRBV18 with TRBJ1-1; 9 bases align to TRBD1. V dropped 3 bases and J dropped 3; count of bases not matched to a gene: 5. Germline V gives CDR1 KGHSH, CDR2 LQKENI. CDR3 length equals 15 residues. In nucleotides, the CDR3 is TGTGCCAGCTCACCCCTCGACAGGGGGGACACTGAAGCTTTCTTT. Amino acids: CASSPLDRGDTEAFF.

This clonotype was observed many times. J is TRBJ2-1 and V is TRBV28, with D unclear. The CDR3 is 14 amino acids. Germline CDR1 MDHEN, CDR2 SYDVKM. V was cut by 2 bases and J by 3 bases, with 8 bases left in between. In DNA, the CDR3 is TGTGCCAGCAGTTTAGTAGTTAGCTACAATGAGCAGTTCTTC. Its translation: CASSLVVSYNEQFF.

This clonotype was found many times. The chain has TRBV19 and TRBJ1-1, with TRBD1 matching over 11 bases. CDR1 is LNHDA, CDR2 SQIVND, per germline (reference sequence). With V trimmed by 5 bases and J by 3 bases, 5 bases remained unmatched. This CDR3 has 15 amino acids. The chain's CDR3 is CASSGQGAPYTEAFF. CDR3 bases: TGTGCCAGTAGTGGACAGGGGGCGCCGTACACTGAAGCTTTCTTT.

This clonotype was recorded many times. The chain links TRBV7-2 to TRBJ2-1; TRBD1 is a possible D gene (6 bases). The CDR3 spans 16 residues. CDR1 and CDR2 from the germline V gene are SGHTA and FQGNSA. Trimming left V 1 base short and J 1 base short, with 11 bases between. CDR3 loop: CASSLVGTQSYNEQFF. CDR3 nucleotides: TGTGCCAGCAGCTTAGTAGGGACACAGTCCTACAATGAGCAGTTCTTC.

This clonotype was recorded at least ten times. The V and J genes are TRBV10-3 and TRBJ2-5; D unclear. This CDR3 has 14 residues. CDR1 and CDR2 from the germline V gene are ENHRY and SYGVKD. Trimming removed 2 bases at V and 4 bases at J, with 11 bases between. Written as DNA, the CDR3 is TGTGCCATCAGTGAGCCTGGACGGGCAGAGACCCAGTACTTC. Translating it yields CAISEPGRAETQYF.

This clonotype was counted only a few times. The chain links TRBV29-1 to TRBJ1-5; D is possibly TRBD1 (5 bases). V lost 4 bases and J 6 bases, leaving 19 bases between the germline ends. The CDR3 is 15 residues long. Germline V gives CDR1 SQVTM, CDR2 ANQGSEA. The CDR3 loop is CSVGWGGSLGQPQHF. CDR3 in DNA: TGCAGCGTTGGATGGGGGGGGTCGTTGGGTCAGCCCCAGCATTTT.

The sample holds a few counts of this clonotype. The V gene is TRBV3-1, the J gene TRBJ2-5; possibly TRBD1 for D (6 bases). The length of the CDR3 is 15 residues. Per germline, CDR1 LGHDT and CDR2 YNNKEL (reference sequence). Trimming pared 0 bases from V and 4 bases from J, leaving 12 bases between. CDR3 loop: CASSQDRGRGETQYF. CDR3 nucleotide sequence: TGTGCCAGCAGCCAAGATCGGGGCAGGGGAGAGACCCAGTACTTC.

This clonotype showed up many times. J is TRBJ1-3 and V is TRBV27; D ambiguous. V gave up 0 bases and J gave up 0 bases, with 9 bases separating them. Looked up from germline, CDR1 is MNHEY and CDR2 is SMNVEV (reference sequence). The CDR3 is 16 residues long. The CDR3 protein is CASSLSPTLSGNTIYF. For the CDR3, the DNA is TGTGCCAGCAGTTTATCACCAACACTCTCTGGAAACACCATATATTTT.

This clonotype was seen repeatedly, ten times or more. This rearrangement joins TRBV7-2 to TRBJ2-2; D is possibly TRBD1 (7 bases). Trimming cost V 3 bases and J 5 bases, with 13 bases left between them. The CDR3 covers 15 residues. Germline CDR1 is SGHTA and CDR2 is FQGNSA. CDR3 sequence (DNA): TGTGCCAGCAGCTTCCAGGGGGGAGAGACCGGGGAGCTGTTTTTT. It specifies CASSFQGGETGELFF.

This clonotype occurred a few times. The genes are TRBV6-6 and TRBJ1-5, with TRBD1 identical over 11 bases. Germline loops: CDR1 MNHNY, CDR2 SVGAGI (reference sequence). With 6 bases clipped from V and 4 bases from J, the junction kept 11 bases outside the gene matches. The CDR3 covers 17 residues. CDR3 residues: CASSLGRTGGENQPQHF. CDR3 DNA sequence: TGTGCCAGCAGCCTCGGCCGGACAGGGGGCGAGAATCAGCCCCAGCATTTT.

This clonotype was seen a few times. This chain links TRBV20-1 with TRBJ1-6; D is ambiguous. Germline CDR1 and CDR2: DFQATT and SNEGSKA (reference sequence). The CDR3 runs 14 residues. Trimming removed 5 bases from V and 7 bases from J, with 15 bases in between. The CDR3 loop is CSAGVSRQNSPLHF. CDR3 DNA sequence: TGCAGTGCTGGAGTGTCGAGACAAAATTCACCCCTCCACTTT.

This clonotype was seen a few times. The CDR3 region has the DNA TGCAGCGTTGAAGAGTGGGGAGAGACCCAGTACTTC. Translation gives CSVEEWGETQYF. The chain is built from TRBV29-1 and TRBJ2-5; D is ambiguous. Germline lookup yields CDR1 SQVTM and CDR2 ANQGSEA. V gave up 0 bases and J gave up 4 bases, with 6 bases separating them. The CDR3 runs 12 residues.

The chain employs TRBV15 and TRBJ1-2, with D unresolved. The germline V and J ends were trimmed by 0 bases and 7 bases, with 9 bases remaining between them. The CDR3 length is 13 residues. CDR1 is LNHNV, CDR2 YYDKDF, per germline (reference sequence). This CDR3 reads CATSRDSRVGYTF. The CDR3 coding sequence is TGTGCCACCAGCAGAGATTCGAGGGTTGGCTACACCTTC.